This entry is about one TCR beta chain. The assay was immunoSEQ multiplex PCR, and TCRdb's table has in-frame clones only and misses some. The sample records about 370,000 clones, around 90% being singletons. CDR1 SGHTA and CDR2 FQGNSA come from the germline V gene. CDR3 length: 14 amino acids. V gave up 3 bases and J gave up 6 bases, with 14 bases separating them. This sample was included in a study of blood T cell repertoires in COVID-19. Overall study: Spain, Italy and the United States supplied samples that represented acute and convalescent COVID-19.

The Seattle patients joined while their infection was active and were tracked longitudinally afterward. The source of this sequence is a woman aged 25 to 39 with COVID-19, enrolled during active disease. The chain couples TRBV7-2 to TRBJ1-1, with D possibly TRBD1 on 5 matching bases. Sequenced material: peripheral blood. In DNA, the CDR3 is TGTGCCAGCAGCTTCGACAGTCAGACAGCTGAAGCTTTCTTT. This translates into CASSFDSQTAEAFF.